This TCR beta chain was recovered during a study of CD8+ T cells in alopecia areata. Whole-study context: Treated patients were given 5 to 10 mg oral tofacitinib twice daily. General study results and limits: Tofacitinib delivered significant drops in scalp clonality and in expanded CD8+ clones among the top 100.

This CDR3 contains 17 residues. Trimming cost V 3 bases and J 9 bases; bases outside gene matches: 15. Germline CDR1 reads SGDLS; CDR2 reads YYNGEE. For this clone: The antigen is undetermined.

Reverse transcription of extracted RNA yielded cDNA, which provided the sequencing template. The table came from immunoSEQ multiplex PCR; TCRdb's copy has only in-frame clones and leaves some out. The sample consists of roughly 40,000 clones, roughly 65% of them appearing once. The treatment denotes: oral pan-JAK inhibitor, 5-10 mg twice daily. Samples from alopecia areata patients were lesional scalp punch biopsies and peripheral blood. This receptor was taken from a human donor with alopecia areata. The specimen was CD8+ T cells sorted from blood, collected at week 4, from a patient treated with tofacitinib. The chain combines TRBV9 with TRBJ2-7; the match to TRBD2 covers 13 bases. The CDR3, as DNA: TGTGCCAGCAGCGCTGGGACTAGCGGGGTTCCTGCTACGGTGCAGTACTTC. It codes for CASSAGTSGVPATVQYF.